The TCR beta chain under discussion was sequenced for a study of regulatory T cells in long-lasting Graves disease (TCRdb year 2021). Broadly, across the study: Newly diagnosed Graves' disease patients had taken antithyroid drugs for less than 3 months. Peripheral blood TCR sequencing and RNA sequencing compared persistent Graves' disease patients with newly diagnosed Graves' disease patients. The study was registered as a clinical trial and conducted in China. A total of around 35 samples were covered by TCR sequencing, comprising around 13 persistent and around 20 newly diagnosed Graves' disease patients.

To prepare the library, multiplex PCR was applied. Instrument on record: Illumina HiSeq 4000. TCR beta libraries were built with iRepertoire HTBI primers and Arm-PCR amplification of CDR3 regions. Gel purification was performed on PCR products prior to sequencing. On the study's bioinformatics: Gene usage analysis of CDR3 amino acid clonotypes used the approximately 62 TRBV and some 15 TRBJ segments found across samples. COPE and FqMerger were used to merge filtered high-quality paired reads into contigs. Contigs were aligned with BLAST to IMGT TRBV, TRBD and TRBJ reference genes, and CDR3 was defined per IMGT. Any clonotype with a frequency above 0.1% was counted as a highly expanded clone. Shannon entropy was used to measure repertoire diversity, and the Gini coefficient was used to measure V-J evenness. Public clonotypes were defined as clonotypes shared by more than one individual. The public reads were reprocessed in TCRdb via fastp at Q25 and MiXCR, keeping in-frame beta chains. Under each unique CDR3 protein, matching rows form one entry showing the most common genes and DNA. TCRdb's processing, not the authors', yielded these V and J calls. Here the sample has about 610,000 distinct CDR3 sequences; roughly 15% occur a single time. The top ten clonotypes cover around 12% of the sample.

Trimming costs V 0 bases and J 1 base, and their ends lie 11 bases apart. CDR1 SGHRS and CDR2 YFSETQ are derived from the germline V gene. Its CDR3 holds 15 amino acids, cysteine through phenylalanine. Just CDR3 DNA is preserved here, 45 bases in frame from base 1. About this clonotype itself: Its specific antigen is unknown. Nothing much larger sits one base from this clone, and base qualities are not available.

The label giving this sample's time point can be read as: newly diagnosed GD, antithyroid drugs for less than 3 months. For both TCR sequencing and RNA sequencing, RNA was extracted from PBMCs using TRIzol. Graves' disease was diagnosed according to American Thyroid Association guidelines. The patients came from an endocrinology department in Xi'an, China. Each patient gave approximately 10 milliliters of peripheral blood, collected in an EDTA anticoagulant tube. PBMCs were isolated by Ficoll Paque Plus density gradient separation without further T cell sorting. An Agilent 2100 Bioanalyzer and agarose gel were used to check RNA quality, and a NanoDrop 2000 was used to measure RNA concentration. Broader findings and caveats from the paper: A larger number of public clonotypes was shared among persistent patients (about 2,700) than among newly diagnosed patients (about 990). The small sample size was acknowledged by the authors as a limitation that may reduce accuracy. Sequencing and analysis were limited to the TCR beta chain. Peripheral blood alone was examined, since thyroid tissue, which constituted the primary lesion, could not be accessed. TRBV28, TRBJ1-2 and TRBJ2-5 were preferentially used in persistent disease, while TRBV20-1 and TRBJ2-1 were favored in newly diagnosed disease. Compared with newly diagnosed patients, patients with persistent Graves' disease had lower TCR Shannon entropy and fewer highly expanded clones, which suggests clonal expansion.

These same records also appear under a second study, on T cells in Graves' hyperthyroidism and ophthalmopathy. The second study's authors report: Stable Graves' hyperthyroidism was defined as no progression to ophthalmopathy during 18 months of follow-up. The hyperthyroidism patients were between 18 and 65 years old and newly diagnosed, with a disease duration of less than 2 months. Any patient with an uncontrolled infection, another autoimmune disease, pregnancy or lactation was excluded. Diagnoses were based on clinical symptoms, serum thyroxine and TRAb, thyroid ultrasound and orbital computed tomography. A first-round RT-PCR of the TCR CDR3 used the HTBI primer set with the Qiagen OneStep RT-PCR kit. Most expanded thyroid clonotypes (frequency above 0.001) were also found in blood, which suggests that blood repertoires may mirror thyroid immune responses. In cross-validation, a model built on a 13 V-J signature told ophthalmopathy apart from stable hyperthyroidism with under 90% sensitivity and approximately 81% specificity, and in testing the same model reached 80%/75%. In validation, the model predicted progression to ophthalmopathy a median of roughly 6.5 months before onset, with approximately 70% sensitivity and nearly 75% specificity. To identify TCR V-J signatures that set the groups apart, the researchers used a discovery cohort of 100 patients, made up of 40 to 45 with Graves' ophthalmopathy and 57 with stable Graves' hyperthyroidism. Whether ophthalmopathy could be predicted prospectively was tested in an independent validation cohort made up of under 20 hyperthyroidism patients plus 17 patients who later progressed to ophthalmopathy. The 100 or so discovery patients were divided at random into training and test sets in a 7:3 ratio. Thyroid tissue and blood T-cell repertoires from several Graves' hyperthyroidism patients were also compared in the study. Once sampling was done, hyperthyroidism patients were given methimazole at a starting dose of 30 mg daily, whereas ophthalmopathy patients were given high-dose intravenous methylprednisolone. Libraries were constructed in a second round of multiplex PCR, after which size selection and purification were performed. Sequencing of the libraries was done on an Illumina HiSeq2000 using paired-end 100 bp reads. Raw data were processed with SOAPnuke, discarding reads with adapters, uncalled bases, mean Phred below 15, or no exact constant-primer or identifier match. COPE v1.2.5 was used to merge high-quality paired reads, and clonotypes were defined as unique nucleotide sequences. MiTCR v1.1 was used to align the clonotypes against IMGT TRBV, TRBD and TRBJ reference segments. Only V-J combinations with frequency above 0.0001, covering 98% to 99.2% of repertoires, were analysed. The TCS score was defined as F50 (clonal expansion) divided by E x V (chaos), with BLOSUM62-based TCRdist calculated between CDR3 peptides within each V-J. Welch's t-statistics and random forest reduced 500 to 550 V-J features to 13, which were used in a naive Bayes classifier (R e1071). Sample size was not statistically predetermined, and blinding of investigators to group allocation was not performed. The paper describes TCR Vbeta CDR3 sequencing of 135 peripheral blood samples, made up of roughly 45 ophthalmopathy patients, approximately 73 hyperthyroidism patients and roughly 17 progressor patients.

The clonotype originates from a man aged 18-30 years with Graves disease. Donor details come from another sample of the same person, matched by shared clones. This specimen was peripheral blood mononuclear cells (PBMCs), taken at new diagnosis, from a patient treated with antithyroid drugs. Recombination connected TRBV5-1 to TRBJ2-7; the D gene is not confidently resolved. The encoded CDR3 is CASSLEGYLSYEQYF. The sequenced DNA: TGCGCCAGCAGCTTGGAAGGGTATCTGTCCTACGAGCAGTACTTC.